Listed below are T cell receptor beta chains from one sample, sequenced in a study of blood T cell repertoires in COVID-19. This table comes from immunoSEQ multiplex PCR, and its TCRdb copy is limited to in-frame clones, with some not included. The table includes about 230,000 clones, around 84% detected once. Source material: peripheral blood. The receptors here all came from a woman aged 40 to 55 who had recovered from COVID-19. Both conserved end residues are part of each CDR3. D genes are given only for firm matches.

NA	TRBV19	CASGVTGQGAEAFF
NA	TRBV19	CASSTGLVQPQHF
NA	TRBV28	CASSTVTLEAFF
NA	TRBV4-2	CASSQTSTRVTQYF
NA	TRBV18	CASSLPDTNYGYTF
TRBD1	TRBV5-4	CASSIGQGWTGADTQYF
TRBD2	TRBV11-2	CASSLVGGGNTDTQYF
TRBD2	TRBV3-1/TRBV3-2	CASSQGLAGSTDTQYF
TRBD2	TRBV6-2/TRBV6-3	CASSYSAGTSPETQYF
TRBD2	TRBV30	CAWTGGSAIGELFF
NA	TRBV6-5	CASERDEQYF
NA	TRBV7-3	CASSLQGNQPQHF
NA	TRBV6-5	CASSPLGKRNQPQHF
NA	TRBV7-2	CASSLGSSRGWEQFF
NA	TRBV5-6	CASSPNRVGSNGYTF
TRBD1	TRBV5-1	CASSPGTGDQDTQYF
NA	TRBV4-3	CASSQGEMNTEAFF
NA	TRBV5-1	CASSLSNPDTQYF
NA	TRBV2	CASSQGEIGKLFF
NA	TRBV7-9	CASSLQEVEQYF
NA	TRBV7-2	CASSLVGSGDAYEQYF
NA	TRBV7-2	CASSLGSESNQPQHF
TRBD2	TRBV7-2	CASSSLAGGLGGELFF
NA	TRBV24-1	CATSDGAGGSGGNTIYF
TRBD2	TRBV2	CASSELAGGGNTGELFF
NA	TRBV2	CASSETVQETQYF
TRBD1	TRBV2	CASRTGIYNSPLHF
TRBD1	TRBV10-3	CAISEGRQGRTRLGYTF
NA	TRBV5-1	CASSLETGENYGYTF
TRBD1	TRBV5-1	CASSATGPTEAFF
NA	TRBV18	CASSPLTNSYNEQFF
NA	TRBV2	CASSGTNPGNTIYF
NA	TRBV28	CASSFLAYGYGYTF
NA	TRBV5-1	CASSAAGPSYEQYF
NA	TRBV9	CASSTYSGNIQYF
TRBD2	TRBV5-4	CASSFGTSGGEETQYF
TRBD1	TRBV30	CAWRRGPREQYF
NA	TRBV21-1	CASGGKGDYEQYF
NA	TRBV5-6	CASSFQGLRVSQHF
NA	TRBV19	CASSIKQGNTEAFF
TRBD2	TRBV18	CASSLRQGTSGGESYEQYF
NA	TRBV5-4	CASSSYGPTGYGNSPLHF
TRBD1	TRBV19	CASSVTGSNSPLHF
NA	TRBV5-6	CASSLASREYTGELFF
TRBD1	TRBV6-5	CASSYHGQGRKTEAFF
NA	TRBV9	CASSSGVDTEAFF
NA	TRBV18	CASSPPVEGGNEKLFF
NA	TRBV7-9	CASSPLTVTDTQYF
NA	TRBV28	CASSPDSPRTGNTIYF
NA	TRBV12-3/TRBV12-4	CASRAGENYEQYF
TRBD2	TRBV5-8	CASSLASGVSDTQYF
NA	TRBV4-3	CASSQDHSTGTYGYTF
NA	TRBV27	CASSLGAGNEAFF
NA	TRBV28	CASSFSQKQPQHF
NA	TRBV19	CASSMGAPVYEQYF
NA	TRBV2	CASSEATGPSYYGYTF
NA	TRBV7-2	CASSLDENQPQHF